This TCR beta chain was captured in a study of T cells in tumors after PD-1 blockade. This clone was seen a single time. Here immunoSEQ multiplex PCR was the method, and the copy in TCRdb shows in-frame clones only, minus some. Of about 15,000 clones listed, roughly four fifths are singletons. Sequences were derived from PBMCs, sampled after anti-PD-1 treatment. The clonotype originates from a human donor with basal cell carcinoma.

CDR3 residues: CASGEGSAIEEQYF. DNA of the CDR3: TGTGCCAGTGGAGAGGGGTCGGCTATAGAAGAGCAGTACTTC. J is TRBJ2-7 and V is TRBV19; D possibly matches TRBD1 or TRBD2 (5 bases each). The ends were cut back, 8 bases at V and 7 bases at J, with 21 bases in the middle. Per the germline V gene, CDR1 is LNHDA and CDR2 is SQIVND (reference sequence). This CDR3 contains 14 residues. The complete variable domain, with remaining parts taken from reference TRBV19 and TRBJ2-7, reads DGGITQSPKYLFRKEGQNVTLSCEQNLNHDAMYWYRQDPGQGLRLIYYSQIVNDFQKGDIAEGYSVSREKKESFPLTVTSAQKNPTAFYLCASGEGSAIEEQYFGPGTRLTVT.